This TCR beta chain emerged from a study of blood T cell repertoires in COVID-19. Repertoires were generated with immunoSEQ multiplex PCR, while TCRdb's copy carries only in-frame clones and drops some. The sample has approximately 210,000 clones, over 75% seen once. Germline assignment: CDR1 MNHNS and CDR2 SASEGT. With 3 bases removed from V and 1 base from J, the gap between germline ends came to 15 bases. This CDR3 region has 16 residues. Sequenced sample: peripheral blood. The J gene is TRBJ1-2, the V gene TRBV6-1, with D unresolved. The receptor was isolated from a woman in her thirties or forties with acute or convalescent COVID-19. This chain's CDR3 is CASSDWIAAFNYGYTF. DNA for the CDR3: TGTGCCAGCAGTGATTGGATAGCAGCCTTTAACTATGGCTACACCTTC.